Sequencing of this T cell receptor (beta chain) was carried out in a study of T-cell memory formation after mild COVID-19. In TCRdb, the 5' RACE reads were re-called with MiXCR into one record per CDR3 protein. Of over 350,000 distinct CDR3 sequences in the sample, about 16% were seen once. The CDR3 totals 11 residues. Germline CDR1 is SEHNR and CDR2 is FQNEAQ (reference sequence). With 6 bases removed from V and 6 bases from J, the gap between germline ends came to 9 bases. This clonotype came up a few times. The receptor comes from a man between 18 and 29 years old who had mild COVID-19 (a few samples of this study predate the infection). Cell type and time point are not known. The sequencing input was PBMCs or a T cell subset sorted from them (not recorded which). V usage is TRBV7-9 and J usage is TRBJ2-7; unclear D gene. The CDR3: CASSGYSEQYF. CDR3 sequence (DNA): TGTGCCAGCAGTGGGTACTCCGAGCAGTACTTC.